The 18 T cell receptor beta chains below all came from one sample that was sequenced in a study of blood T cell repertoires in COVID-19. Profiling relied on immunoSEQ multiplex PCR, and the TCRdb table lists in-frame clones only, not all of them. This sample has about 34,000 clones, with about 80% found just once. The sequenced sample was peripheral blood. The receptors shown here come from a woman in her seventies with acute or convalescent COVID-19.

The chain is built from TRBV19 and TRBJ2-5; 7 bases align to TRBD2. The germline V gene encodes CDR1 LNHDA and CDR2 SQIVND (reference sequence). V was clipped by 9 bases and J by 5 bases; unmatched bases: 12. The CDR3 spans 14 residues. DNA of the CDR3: TGTGCCAGCAGGTTGACGGGAGGAGGCGAGACCCAGTACTTC. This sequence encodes CASRLTGGGETQYF.

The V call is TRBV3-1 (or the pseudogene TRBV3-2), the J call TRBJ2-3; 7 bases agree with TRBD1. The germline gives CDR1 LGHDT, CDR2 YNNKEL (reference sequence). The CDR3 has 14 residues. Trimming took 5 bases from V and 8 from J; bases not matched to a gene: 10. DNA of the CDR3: TGTGCCAGCAGCGATCGACAGGGTCTGGGTACGCAGTATTTT. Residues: CASSDRQGLGTQYF.

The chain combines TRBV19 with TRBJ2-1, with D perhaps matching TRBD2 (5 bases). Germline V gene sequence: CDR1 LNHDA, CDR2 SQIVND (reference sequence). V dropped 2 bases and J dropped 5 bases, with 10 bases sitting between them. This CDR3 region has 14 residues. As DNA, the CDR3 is TGTGCCAGTAGTATAAGTCGGGGAGACAATGAGCAGTTCTTC. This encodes CASSISRGDNEQFF.

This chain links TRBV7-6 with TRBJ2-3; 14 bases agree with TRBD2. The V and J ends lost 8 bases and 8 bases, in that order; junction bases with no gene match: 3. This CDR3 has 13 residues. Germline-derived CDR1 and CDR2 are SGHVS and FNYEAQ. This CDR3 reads CASEGLAGATQYF. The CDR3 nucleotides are TGTGCCAGCGAGGGACTAGCGGGAGCTACGCAGTATTTT.

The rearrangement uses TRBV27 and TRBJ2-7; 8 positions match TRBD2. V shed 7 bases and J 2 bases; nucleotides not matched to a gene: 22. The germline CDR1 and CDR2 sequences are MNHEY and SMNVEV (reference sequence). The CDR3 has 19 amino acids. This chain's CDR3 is CASTQTAGLGSGATYEQYF. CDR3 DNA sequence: TGTGCCAGCACCCAGACCGCGGGTTTAGGTAGCGGGGCAACCTACGAGCAGTACTTC.

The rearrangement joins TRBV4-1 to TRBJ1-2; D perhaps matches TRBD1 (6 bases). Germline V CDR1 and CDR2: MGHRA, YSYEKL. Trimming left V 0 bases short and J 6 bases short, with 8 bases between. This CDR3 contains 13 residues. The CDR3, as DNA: TGCGCCAGCAGCCAAGATAACAGGGATGGCTACACCTTC. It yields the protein CASSQDNRDGYTF.

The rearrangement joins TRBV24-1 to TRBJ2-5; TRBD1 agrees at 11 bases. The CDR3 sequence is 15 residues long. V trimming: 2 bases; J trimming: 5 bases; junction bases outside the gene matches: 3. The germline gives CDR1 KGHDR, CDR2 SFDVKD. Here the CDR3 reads CATSDSGTGGETQYF. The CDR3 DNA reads TGTGCCACCAGTGATTCCGGGACAGGGGGTGAGACCCAGTACTTC.

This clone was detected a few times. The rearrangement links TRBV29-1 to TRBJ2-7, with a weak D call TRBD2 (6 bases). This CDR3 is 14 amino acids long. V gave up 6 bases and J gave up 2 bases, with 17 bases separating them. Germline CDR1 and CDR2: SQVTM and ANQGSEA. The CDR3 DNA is TGCAGCGTCGCCCGCGGGACTCCCCCCTACGAGCAGTACTTC. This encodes CSVARGTPPYEQYF.

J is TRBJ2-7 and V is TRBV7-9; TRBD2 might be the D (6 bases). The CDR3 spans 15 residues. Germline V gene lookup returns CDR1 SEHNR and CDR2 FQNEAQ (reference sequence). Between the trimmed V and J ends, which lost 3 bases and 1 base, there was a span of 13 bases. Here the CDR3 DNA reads TGTGCCAGCAGCTTCACGGGGGACCGATCCTACGAGCAGTACTTC. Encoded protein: CASSFTGDRSYEQYF.

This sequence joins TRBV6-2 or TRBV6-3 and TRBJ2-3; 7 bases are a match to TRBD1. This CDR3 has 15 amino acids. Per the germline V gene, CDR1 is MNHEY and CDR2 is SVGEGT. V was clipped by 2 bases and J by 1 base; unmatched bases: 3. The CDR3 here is CASSYDRAGTDTQYF. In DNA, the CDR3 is TGTGCCAGCAGTTACGACAGGGCCGGCACAGATACGCAGTATTTT.

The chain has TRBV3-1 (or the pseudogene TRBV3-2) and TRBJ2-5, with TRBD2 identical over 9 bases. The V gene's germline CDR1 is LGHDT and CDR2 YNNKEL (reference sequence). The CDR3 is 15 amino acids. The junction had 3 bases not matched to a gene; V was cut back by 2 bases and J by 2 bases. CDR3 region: CASSQRGGAQETQYF. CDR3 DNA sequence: TGTGCCAGCAGCCAACGCGGGGGGGCACAAGAGACCCAGTACTTC.

The CDR3 loop is CASIKTGGTEAFF. The CDR3 region has the DNA TGTGCCAGCATCAAGACAGGGGGAACTGAAGCTTTCTTT. The genes are TRBV6-5 and TRBJ1-1; 9 nucleotides match TRBD1. The ends lost 7 bases at V and 5 bases at J; junction bases unmatched: 5. The CDR3 runs 13 residues. Germline CDR1 reads MNHEY; CDR2 reads SVGAGI.

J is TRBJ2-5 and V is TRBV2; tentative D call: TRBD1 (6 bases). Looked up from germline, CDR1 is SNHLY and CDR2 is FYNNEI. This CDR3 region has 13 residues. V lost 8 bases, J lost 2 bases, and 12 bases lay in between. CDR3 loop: CASLTGYQETQYF. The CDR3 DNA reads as TGTGCCAGCCTCACAGGGTATCAAGAGACCCAGTACTTC.

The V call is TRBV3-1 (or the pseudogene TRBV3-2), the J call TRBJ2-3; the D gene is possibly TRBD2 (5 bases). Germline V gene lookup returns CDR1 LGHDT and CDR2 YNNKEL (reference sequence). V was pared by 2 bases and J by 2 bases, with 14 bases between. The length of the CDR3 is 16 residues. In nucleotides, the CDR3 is TGTGCCAGCAGCCAATTTACCGGAGGTAACACAGATACGCAGTATTTT. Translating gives CASSQFTGGNTDTQYF.

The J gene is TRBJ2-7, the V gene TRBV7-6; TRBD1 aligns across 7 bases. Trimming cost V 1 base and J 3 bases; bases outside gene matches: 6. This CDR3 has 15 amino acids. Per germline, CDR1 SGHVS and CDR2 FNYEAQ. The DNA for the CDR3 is TGTGCCAGCAGCTTAGGTGGGTGGGACAGCTACGAGCAGTACTTC. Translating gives CASSLGGWDSYEQYF.

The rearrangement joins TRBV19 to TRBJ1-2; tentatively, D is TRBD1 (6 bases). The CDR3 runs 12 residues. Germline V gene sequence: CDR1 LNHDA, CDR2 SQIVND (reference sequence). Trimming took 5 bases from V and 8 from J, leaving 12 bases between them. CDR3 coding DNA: TGTGCCAGTAGTCATCAGGGGAGCGGCTACACCTTC. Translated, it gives CASSHQGSGYTF.

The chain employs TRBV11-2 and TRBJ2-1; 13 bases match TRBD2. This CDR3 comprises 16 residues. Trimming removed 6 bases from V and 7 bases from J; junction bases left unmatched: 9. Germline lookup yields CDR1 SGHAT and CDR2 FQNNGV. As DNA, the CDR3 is TGTGCCAGCAGTTTGAAACTAGCGGGAGGGGTAAATGAGCAGTTCTTC. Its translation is CASSLKLAGGVNEQFF.

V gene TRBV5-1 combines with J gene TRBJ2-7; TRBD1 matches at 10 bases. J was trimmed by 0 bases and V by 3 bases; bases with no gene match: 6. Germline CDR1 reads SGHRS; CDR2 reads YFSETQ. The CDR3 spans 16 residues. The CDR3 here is CASSSRTGGYSYEQYF. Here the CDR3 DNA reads TGCGCCAGCAGCTCAAGGACAGGGGGGTACTCCTACGAGCAGTACTTC.